Given below is one T cell receptor beta chain in context. Antigen: not known. The data are from a study of persistence of HIV-infected CD4 T cells. Germline CDR1 SEHNR, CDR2 FQNEAQ (reference sequence). The CDR3 sequence is 13 residues long. The germline V and J ends were trimmed by 1 base and 4 bases, with 7 bases remaining between them. This was the immunoSEQ version 4 assay in survey mode. Measured with immunoSEQ multiplex PCR; TCRdb has only the in-frame clones, and not every one. The data show about 48,000 clones, around 72% seen once. The stimulus was lysate of CMV-infected fibroblasts, around 10 ug/mL. CD40L-negative CD69-negative CD45RO-high memory CD4+ T cells were sorted as populations depleted of antigen-responding cells.

Sequenced material: CD4+ T cells sorted from PBMCs after roughly 18-hour stimulation, taken from a patient who received antiretroviral therapy. The chain links TRBV7-9 to TRBJ1-2; D perhaps matches TRBD1 (5 bases). This clonotype originated in an adult man with HIV who was CMV-seropositive. The CDR3 DNA follows: TGTGCCAGCAGCTTAGATGGGGCCTATGGCTACACCTTC. It is translated as CASSLDGAYGYTF.